This TCR beta chain was retrieved from a study of T cell responses to AZD1222 COVID-19 vaccine. Whole-study context: Investigators merged groups given second doses at roughly 4 or roughly 12 weeks.

Study conclusions and caveats: In all cases, repertoires were sampled only after the peak T cell response. Spike was spanned by vaccine-associated CD4 TCRs, with dominance at 160-218 and 743-854. A reported finding is that nearly half of spike-specific TCRs target unmutated variant regions.

Trimming took off 2 bases at V and 1 base at J, with 8 bases between the two ends. The CDR3 runs to 14 residues. Germline V gene data show CDR1 as SEHNR and CDR2 as FQNEAQ (reference sequence). Libraries were prepared by immunoSEQ multiplex PCR; TCRdb keeps only in-frame clonotypes and omits some of them. The table records some 110,000 clones, 88% of them present only once. In its sample, this clone was seen a few times. Antigen: not known. The source is an adult in good health. The specimen comprised peripheral blood, sampled on day 0 of AZD1222 vaccination. The V call is TRBV7-9, the J call TRBJ1-1; D gene uncertain. The CDR3 reads CASSLNGPNTEAFF. For the CDR3, the DNA is TGTGCCAGCAGCTTAAACGGGCCGAACACTGAAGCTTTCTTT.